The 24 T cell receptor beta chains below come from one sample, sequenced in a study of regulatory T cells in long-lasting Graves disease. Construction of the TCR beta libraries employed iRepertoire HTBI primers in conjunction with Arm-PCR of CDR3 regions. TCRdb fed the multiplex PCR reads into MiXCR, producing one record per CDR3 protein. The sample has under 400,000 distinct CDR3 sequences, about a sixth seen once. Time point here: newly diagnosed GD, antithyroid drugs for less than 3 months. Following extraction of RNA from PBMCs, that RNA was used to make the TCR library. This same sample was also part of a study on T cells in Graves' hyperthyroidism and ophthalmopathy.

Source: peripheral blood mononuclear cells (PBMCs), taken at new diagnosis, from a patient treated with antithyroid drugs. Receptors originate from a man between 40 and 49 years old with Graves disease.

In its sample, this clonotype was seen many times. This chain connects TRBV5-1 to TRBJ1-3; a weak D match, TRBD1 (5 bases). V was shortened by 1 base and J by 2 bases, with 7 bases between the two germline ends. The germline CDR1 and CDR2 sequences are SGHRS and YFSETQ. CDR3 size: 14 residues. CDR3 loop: CASSLRGPGNTIYF. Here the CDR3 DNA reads TGCGCCAGCAGCTTGAGGGGCCCTGGAAACACCATATATTTT.

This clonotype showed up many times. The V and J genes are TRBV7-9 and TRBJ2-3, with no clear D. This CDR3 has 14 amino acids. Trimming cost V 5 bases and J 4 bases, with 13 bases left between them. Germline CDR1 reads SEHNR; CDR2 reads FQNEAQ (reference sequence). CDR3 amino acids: CASSPYSRADTQYF. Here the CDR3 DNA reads TGTGCCAGCAGCCCTTATAGCCGGGCAGATACGCAGTATTTT.

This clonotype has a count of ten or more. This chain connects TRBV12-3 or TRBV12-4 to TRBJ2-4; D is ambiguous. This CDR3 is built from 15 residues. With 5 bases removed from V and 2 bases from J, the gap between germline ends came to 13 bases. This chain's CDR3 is CASSPAWSTKNIQYF. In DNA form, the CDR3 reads TGTGCCAGCAGTCCAGCATGGTCCACCAAAAACATTCAGTACTTC.

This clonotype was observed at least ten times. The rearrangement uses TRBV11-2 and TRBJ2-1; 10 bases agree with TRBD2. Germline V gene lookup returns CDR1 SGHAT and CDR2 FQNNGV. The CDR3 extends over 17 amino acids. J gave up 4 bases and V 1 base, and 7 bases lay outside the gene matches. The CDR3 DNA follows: TGTGCCAGCAGCTTAGTTGTTTTAGCGGGGGGTTACAATGAGCAGTTCTTC. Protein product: CASSLVVLAGGYNEQFF.

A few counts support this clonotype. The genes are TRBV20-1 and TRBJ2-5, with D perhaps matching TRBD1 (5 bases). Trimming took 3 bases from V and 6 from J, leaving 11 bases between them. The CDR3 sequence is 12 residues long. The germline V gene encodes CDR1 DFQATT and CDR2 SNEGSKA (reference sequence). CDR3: CSASKGPKTQYF. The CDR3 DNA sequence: TGCAGTGCTAGTAAGGGGCCAAAGACCCAGTACTTC.

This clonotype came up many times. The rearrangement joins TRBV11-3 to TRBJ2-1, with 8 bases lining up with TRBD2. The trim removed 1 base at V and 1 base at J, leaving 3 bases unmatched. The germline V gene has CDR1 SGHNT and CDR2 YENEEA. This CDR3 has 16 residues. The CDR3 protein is CASSLAGGGSYNEQFF. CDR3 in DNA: TGTGCCAGCAGCTTAGCCGGCGGGGGGTCCTACAATGAGCAGTTCTTC.

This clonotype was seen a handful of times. CDR3 DNA: TGTGCCAGCAGCTTAGATCGCGGGGGGAGCCGGTCCGAGCAGTACTTC. It is translated as CASSLDRGGSRSEQYF. This chain links TRBV7-2 with TRBJ2-7, with 8 positions matching TRBD2. Trimming took 1 base from V and 6 from J; bases not matched to a gene: 11. The CDR3 extends over 16 amino acids. CDR1 and CDR2 (germline): SGHTA, FQGNSA.

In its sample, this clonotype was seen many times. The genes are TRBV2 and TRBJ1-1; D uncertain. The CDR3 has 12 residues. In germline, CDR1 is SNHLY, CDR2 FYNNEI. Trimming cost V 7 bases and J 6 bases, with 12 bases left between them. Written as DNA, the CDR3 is TGTGCCAGCATTATCCAATCGTCTGAAGCTTTCTTT. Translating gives CASIIQSSEAFF. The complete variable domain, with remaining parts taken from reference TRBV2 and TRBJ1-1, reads EPEVTQTPSHQVTQMGQEVILRCVPISNHLYFYWYRQILGQKVEFLVSFYNNEISEKSEIFDDQFSVERPDGSNFTLKIRSTKLEDSAMYFCASIIQSSEAFFGQGTRLTVV.

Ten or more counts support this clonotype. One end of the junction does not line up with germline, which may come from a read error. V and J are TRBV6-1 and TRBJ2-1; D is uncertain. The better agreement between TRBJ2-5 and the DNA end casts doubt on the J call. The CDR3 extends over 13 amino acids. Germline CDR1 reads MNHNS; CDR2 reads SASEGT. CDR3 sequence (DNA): TGTGCCAGCAGCCCGGGCTGGCAAGGGACCCAGTACTTC. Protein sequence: CASSPGWQGTQYF.

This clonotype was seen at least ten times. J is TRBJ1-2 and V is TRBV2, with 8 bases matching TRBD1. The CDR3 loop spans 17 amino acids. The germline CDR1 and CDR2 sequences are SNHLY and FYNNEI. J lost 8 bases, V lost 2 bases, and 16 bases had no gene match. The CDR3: CASSEPAPSRTGSGYTF. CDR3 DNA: TGTGCCAGCAGTGAACCGGCTCCCTCGCGGACAGGGAGCGGCTACACCTTC. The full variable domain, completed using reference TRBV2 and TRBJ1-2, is EPEVTQTPSHQVTQMGQEVILRCVPISNHLYFYWYRQILGQKVEFLVSFYNNEISEKSEIFDDQFSVERPDGSNFTLKIRSTKLEDSAMYFCASSEPAPSRTGSGYTFGSGTRLTVV.

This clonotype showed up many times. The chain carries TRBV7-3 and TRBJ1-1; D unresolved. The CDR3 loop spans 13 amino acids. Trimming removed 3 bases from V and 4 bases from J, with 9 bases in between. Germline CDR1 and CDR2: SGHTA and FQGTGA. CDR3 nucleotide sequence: TGTGCCAGCAGCTTTTCAGGATTCACTGAAGCTTTCTTT. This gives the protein CASSFSGFTEAFF.

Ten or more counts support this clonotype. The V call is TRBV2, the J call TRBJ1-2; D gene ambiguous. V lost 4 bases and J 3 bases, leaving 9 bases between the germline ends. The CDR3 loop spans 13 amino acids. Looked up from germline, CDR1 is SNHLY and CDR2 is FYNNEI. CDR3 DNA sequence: TGTGCCAGCAGTGGGGGAGCATACTATGGCTACACCTTC. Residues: CASSGGAYYGYTF.

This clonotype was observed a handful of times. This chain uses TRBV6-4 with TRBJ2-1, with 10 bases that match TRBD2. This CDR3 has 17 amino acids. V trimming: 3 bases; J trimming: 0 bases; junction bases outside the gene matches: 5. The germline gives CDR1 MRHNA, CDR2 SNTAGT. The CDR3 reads CASSEGSGGSSYNEQFF. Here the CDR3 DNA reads TGTGCCAGCAGTGAAGGTAGCGGGGGGTCCTCCTACAATGAGCAGTTCTTC.

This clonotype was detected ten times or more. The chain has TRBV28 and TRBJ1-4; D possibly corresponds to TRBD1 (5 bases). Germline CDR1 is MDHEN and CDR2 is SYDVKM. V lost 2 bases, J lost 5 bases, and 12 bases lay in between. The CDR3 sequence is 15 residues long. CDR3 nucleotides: TGTGCCAGCAGTTTACCCGGGACGCAGAATGAAAAACTGTTTTTT. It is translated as CASSLPGTQNEKLFF.

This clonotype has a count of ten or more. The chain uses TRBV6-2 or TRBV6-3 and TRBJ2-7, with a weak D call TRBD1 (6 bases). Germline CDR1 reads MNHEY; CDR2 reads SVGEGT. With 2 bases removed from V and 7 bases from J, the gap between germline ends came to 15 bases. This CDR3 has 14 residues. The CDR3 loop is CASSYGGRVGEQYF. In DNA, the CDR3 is TGTGCCAGCAGTTACGGGGGCAGGGTGGGTGAGCAGTACTTC.

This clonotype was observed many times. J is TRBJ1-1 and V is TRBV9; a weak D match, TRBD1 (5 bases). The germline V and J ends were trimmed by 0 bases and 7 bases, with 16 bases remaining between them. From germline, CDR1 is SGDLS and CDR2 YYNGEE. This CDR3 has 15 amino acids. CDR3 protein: CASSVDPGLTGEAFF. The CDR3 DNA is TGTGCCAGCAGCGTAGACCCAGGGCTAACCGGTGAAGCTTTCTTT.

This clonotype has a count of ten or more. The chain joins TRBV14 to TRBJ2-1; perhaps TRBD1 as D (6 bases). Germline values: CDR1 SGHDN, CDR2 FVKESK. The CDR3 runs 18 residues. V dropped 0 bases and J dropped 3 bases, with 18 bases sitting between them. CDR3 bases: TGTGCCAGCAGCCAAGAGGGCCAGGGGCTGGACTTCTACAATGAGCAGTTCTTC. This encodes CASSQEGQGLDFYNEQFF.

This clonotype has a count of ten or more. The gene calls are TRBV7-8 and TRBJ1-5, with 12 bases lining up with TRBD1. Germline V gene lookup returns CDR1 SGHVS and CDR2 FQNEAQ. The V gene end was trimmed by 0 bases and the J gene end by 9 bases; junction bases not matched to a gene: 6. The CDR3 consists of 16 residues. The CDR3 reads CASSLAGTGGVRPQHF. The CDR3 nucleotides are TGTGCCAGCAGCTTAGCGGGGACAGGGGGCGTGAGGCCCCAGCATTTT.

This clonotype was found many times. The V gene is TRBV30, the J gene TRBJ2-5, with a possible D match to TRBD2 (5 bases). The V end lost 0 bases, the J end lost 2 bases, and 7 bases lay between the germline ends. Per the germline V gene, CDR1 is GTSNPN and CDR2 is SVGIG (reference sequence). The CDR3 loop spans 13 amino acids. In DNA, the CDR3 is TGTGCCTGGAGTGTAGGGAGTCAAGAGACCCAGTACTTC. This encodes CAWSVGSQETQYF.

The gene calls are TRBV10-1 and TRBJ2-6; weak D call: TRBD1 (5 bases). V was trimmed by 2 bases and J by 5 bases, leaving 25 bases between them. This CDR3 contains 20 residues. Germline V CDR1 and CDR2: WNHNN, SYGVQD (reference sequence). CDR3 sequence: CASSENERPGYLSRANVLTF. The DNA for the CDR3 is TGCGCCAGCAGTGAGAACGAACGGCCAGGGTACTTATCAAGGGCCAACGTCCTGACTTTC.

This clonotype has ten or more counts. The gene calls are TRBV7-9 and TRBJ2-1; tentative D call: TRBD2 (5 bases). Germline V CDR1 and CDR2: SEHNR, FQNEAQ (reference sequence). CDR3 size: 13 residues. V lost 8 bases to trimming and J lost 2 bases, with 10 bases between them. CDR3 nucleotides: TGTGCCAGCCAGGAGAGGGCCTACAATGAGCAGTTCTTC. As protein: CASQERAYNEQFF.

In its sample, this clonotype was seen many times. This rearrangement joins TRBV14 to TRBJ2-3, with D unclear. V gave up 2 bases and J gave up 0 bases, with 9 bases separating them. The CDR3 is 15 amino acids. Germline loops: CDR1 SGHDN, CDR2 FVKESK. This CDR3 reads CASSQYLRSTDTQYF. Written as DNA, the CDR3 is TGTGCCAGCAGCCAATATCTCAGGAGCACAGATACGCAGTATTTT.

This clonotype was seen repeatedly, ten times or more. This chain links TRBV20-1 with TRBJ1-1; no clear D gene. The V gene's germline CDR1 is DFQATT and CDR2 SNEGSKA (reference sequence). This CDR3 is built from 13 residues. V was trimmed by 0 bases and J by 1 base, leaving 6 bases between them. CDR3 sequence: CSARDNANTEAFF. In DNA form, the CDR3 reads TGCAGTGCTAGAGATAACGCGAACACTGAAGCTTTCTTT.

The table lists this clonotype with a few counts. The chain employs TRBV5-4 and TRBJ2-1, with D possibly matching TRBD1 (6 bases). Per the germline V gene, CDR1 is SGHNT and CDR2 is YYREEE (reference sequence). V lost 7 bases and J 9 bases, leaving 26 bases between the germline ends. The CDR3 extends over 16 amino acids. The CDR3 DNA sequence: TGTGCCAGCGGCACTCCCGACCGGCAGGGGTTCGGTGAGCAGTTCTTC. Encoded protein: CASGTPDRQGFGEQFF.